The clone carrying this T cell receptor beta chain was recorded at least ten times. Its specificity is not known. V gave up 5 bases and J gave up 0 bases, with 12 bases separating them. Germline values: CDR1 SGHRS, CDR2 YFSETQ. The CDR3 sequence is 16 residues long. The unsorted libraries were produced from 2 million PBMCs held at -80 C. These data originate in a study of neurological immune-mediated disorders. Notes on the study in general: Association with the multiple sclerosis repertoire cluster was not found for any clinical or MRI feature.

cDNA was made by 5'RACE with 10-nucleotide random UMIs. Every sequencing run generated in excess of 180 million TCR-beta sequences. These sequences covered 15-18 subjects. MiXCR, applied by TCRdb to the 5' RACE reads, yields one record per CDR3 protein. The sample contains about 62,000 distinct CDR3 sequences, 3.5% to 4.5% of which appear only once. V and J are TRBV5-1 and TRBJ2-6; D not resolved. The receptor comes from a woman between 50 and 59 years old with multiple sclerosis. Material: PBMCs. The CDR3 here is CASSGSLNSGANVLTF. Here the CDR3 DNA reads TGCGCCAGCAGTGGCAGCCTTAACTCTGGGGCCAACGTCCTGACTTTC. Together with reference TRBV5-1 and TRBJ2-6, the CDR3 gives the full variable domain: KAGVTQTPRYLIKTRGQQVTLSCSPISGHRSVSWYQQTPGQGLQFLFEYFSETQRNKGNFPGRFSGRQFSNSRSEMNVSTLELGDSALYLCASSGSLNSGANVLTFGAGSRLTVL.